The clone carrying this T cell receptor (beta chain) has more than one count but fewer than ten. Its target is not known. These data originate in a study of cytomegalovirus exposure and HLA in healthy donors. Study conclusions and caveats: For cytomegalovirus status, the classifier reportedly gave diagnoses with high specificity and sensitivity. Judged likely to be a sequencing artifact was a cluster of highly shared sequence variants.

V shed 7 bases and J 9 bases; nucleotides not matched to a gene: 15. The CDR3 spans 16 residues. In germline, CDR1 is SQVTM, CDR2 ANQGSEA. The PCR used 60 Vbeta and 13 Jbeta primers. The data were produced by immunoSEQ multiplex PCR, yet TCRdb's version contains in-frame clones alone and is incomplete. The top ten clones hold approximately 1.2% of a sample with approximately 130,000 clones, around 77% of them seen once. The sequencing sample was made of PBMCs. V usage is TRBV29-1 and J usage is TRBJ2-3, with 14 bases fitting TRBD2. The sequence came from a man between 50 and 59 years old in good health and CMV-seronegative. In DNA, the CDR3 is TGCAGCGGCGGCCCCGGGACTAGCGGGAGTGAGCGCACGCAGTATTTT. Its translation: CSGGPGTSGSERTQYF.